A single sample is the source of the 21 T cell receptor beta chains below, sequenced in a study of response to subunit inactivated influenza vaccine. A single record per CDR3 protein comes from TCRdb applying MiXCR to the RT-PCR reads. This table has 500,000 to 550,000 distinct CDR3 sequences, around 7.7% appearing once. The sequencing used PBMCs from blood, collected about 24 months after vaccination. Receptor source: a man between 50 and 69 years old who received an inactivated influenza vaccine.

At least ten counts were recorded for this clonotype. The J gene is TRBJ2-3, the V gene TRBV6-1; 10 bases are a match to TRBD2. Germline loops: CDR1 MNHNS, CDR2 SASEGT. J gave up 4 bases and V 4 bases, and 8 bases lay outside the gene matches. This CDR3 has 16 amino acids. The CDR3 here is CASSGPSGRSADTQYF. The CDR3 nucleotides read TGTGCCAGCAGTGGCCCTAGCGGGAGATCCGCAGATACGCAGTATTTT.

This clonotype was counted only a few times. V usage is TRBV5-1 and J usage is TRBJ2-7, with a weak D call TRBD1 (6 bases). Trimming removed 5 bases from V and 3 bases from J, with 15 bases in between. Germline V gene data show CDR1 as SGHRS and CDR2 as YFSETQ. There are 14 residues in the CDR3. CDR3 sequence reads: CASSSGQTGYEQYF. The DNA of the CDR3 is TGCGCCAGCAGTTCCGGACAGACCGGCTACGAGCAGTACTTC.

Only a few counts were recorded for this clonotype. The chain couples TRBV25-1 to TRBJ2-2, with 9 bases lining up with TRBD1. Looked up from germline, CDR1 is MGHDK and CDR2 is SYGVNS. This CDR3 is built from 16 residues. V shed 2 bases, J shed 6 bases, and the junction held 7 bases outside the gene matches. The CDR3 loop reads CASSEPGTGRAGELFF. The CDR3 nucleotides read TGTGCCAGCAGTGAACCGGGGACAGGGAGGGCCGGGGAGCTGTTTTTT.

In this sample, this clonotype turned up a few times. The CDR3 loop is CSPYRALGRGANVLTF. The CDR3 bases are TGCAGTCCATACCGGGCCCTCGGGAGGGGGGCCAACGTCCTGACTTTC. The chain is built from TRBV20-1 and TRBJ2-6, with 7 bases lining up with TRBD2. The V segment lost 8 bases and the J segment 4 bases; nucleotides outside the gene matches: 14. The V gene's germline CDR1 is DFQATT and CDR2 SNEGSKA (reference sequence). This CDR3 contains 16 residues.

This clonotype showed up many times. This chain joins TRBV3-1 and TRBJ1-4; D might be TRBD1 (5 bases). V was shortened by 1 base and J by 4 bases, with 10 bases between the two germline ends. The CDR3 covers 15 residues. The germline V gene encodes CDR1 LGHDT and CDR2 YNNKEL (reference sequence). The CDR3 nucleotides are TGTGCCAGCAGCCAAGGACAGACCTATAATGAAAAACTGTTTTTT. It codes for CASSQGQTYNEKLFF.

The V call is TRBV12-3 or TRBV12-4, the J call TRBJ2-6; TRBD1 matches at 8 bases. The CDR3 sequence is 17 residues long. Trimming at V came to 5 bases and at J to 0 bases, leaving 6 bases not matched to a gene. CDR3: CASSGRTGHSGANVLTF. The DNA of the CDR3 is TGTGCCAGCAGTGGCCGGACAGGGCACTCTGGGGCCAACGTCCTGACTTTC.

The chain carries TRBV6-2 or TRBV6-3 and TRBJ2-5, with 7 nucleotides matching TRBD1. This CDR3 spans 15 amino acids. The germline V gene has CDR1 MNHEY and CDR2 SVGEGT. V was clipped by 7 bases and J by 6 bases; unmatched bases: 14. CDR3: CASTKDRDAEKTQYF. CDR3 nucleotides: TGTGCCAGCACCAAAGACAGGGACGCGGAAAAGACCCAGTACTTC.

This chain joins TRBV6-1 and TRBJ1-4; 7 nucleotides match TRBD1. Losses at the gene ends were 5 bases for V and 2 bases for J; bases not matched to a gene: 5. The CDR3 runs 15 residues. The V gene's germline CDR1 is MNHNS and CDR2 SASEGT. CDR3 in amino acids: CASSPRQGTNEKLFF. CDR3 DNA sequence: TGTGCCAGCAGTCCGCGACAGGGCACTAATGAAAAACTGTTTTTT.

V is TRBV12-3 or TRBV12-4 and J is TRBJ2-3; TRBD2 might be the D (6 bases). V gave up 5 bases and J gave up 1 base, with 13 bases separating them. The CDR3 sequence is 15 residues long. The CDR3 reads CASSKTSVGTDTQYF. The CDR3 DNA sequence: TGTGCCAGCAGTAAGACTAGTGTGGGCACAGATACGCAGTATTTT.

The J gene is TRBJ2-1, the V gene TRBV29-1; 7 nucleotides match TRBD2. The germline V gene has CDR1 SQVTM and CDR2 ANQGSEA. The CDR3 covers 14 residues. V lost 5 bases and J lost 9; bases outside the gene matches: 13. The DNA of the CDR3 is TGCAGCGTTAAAACCGGGACTAAGTTCGGTGAGCAGTTCTTC. Translation: CSVKTGTKFGEQFF.

V and J are TRBV20-1 and TRBJ2-5, with 8 bases identical to TRBD2. J lost 1 base, V lost 4 bases, and 5 bases had no gene match. Per germline, CDR1 DFQATT and CDR2 SNEGSKA (reference sequence). CDR3 length: 14 residues. The CDR3 bases are TGCAGTGCTAACCCAGGGACTAGCCAAGAGACCCAGTACTTC. This encodes CSANPGTSQETQYF.

This clonotype was detected many times. This chain links TRBV27 with TRBJ2-7; 9 bases are a match to TRBD2. Looked up from germline, CDR1 is MNHEY and CDR2 is SMNVEV (reference sequence). The CDR3 covers 14 residues. The V and J ends lost 7 bases and 6 bases, in that order; junction bases with no gene match: 10. The CDR3 sequence: CASKYLSGSIEQYF. In DNA form, the CDR3 reads TGTGCCAGCAAATATCTTAGCGGGAGTATCGAGCAGTACTTC.

A few counts support this clonotype. The chain has TRBV5-5 and TRBJ1-6; no clear D gene. The ends were cut back, 0 bases at V and 7 bases at J, with 11 bases in the middle. The length of the CDR3 is 15 residues. Germline lookup yields CDR1 SGHKS and CDR2 YYEKEE (reference sequence). The CDR3 DNA follows: TGTGCCAGCAGCTTGGAAGGGTCTTGGAATTCACCCCTCCACTTT. Translating gives CASSLEGSWNSPLHF.

This CDR3 is CASSLPERTPQETQYF. The CDR3 bases are TGTGCCAGCAGTTTACCCGAGAGAACCCCCCAAGAGACCCAGTACTTC. The chain combines TRBV28 with TRBJ2-5; D uncertain. V was shortened by 2 bases and J by 1 base, with 14 bases between the two germline ends. CDR3 length: 16 residues. CDR1 MDHEN and CDR2 SYDVKM come from the germline V gene. Together with reference TRBV28 and TRBJ2-5, the CDR3 gives the full variable domain: DVKVTQSSRYLVKRTGEKVFLECVQDMDHENMFWYRQDPGLGLRLIYFSYDVKMKEKGDIPEGYSVSREKKERFSLILESASTNQTSMYLCASSLPERTPQETQYFGPGTRLLVL.

This clonotype came up a few times. The V call is TRBV28, the J call TRBJ2-7; D unresolved. Germline loops: CDR1 MDHEN, CDR2 SYDVKM. The CDR3 loop spans 13 amino acids. Trimming shortened V by 3 bases and J by 2 bases, and 8 bases separated the two germline ends. The CDR3 loop is CASSFNPAYEQYF. The CDR3 nucleotides are TGTGCCAGCAGTTTTAATCCGGCCTACGAGCAGTACTTC.

V and J are TRBV11-2 and TRBJ2-7; 7 bases match TRBD2. The germline gives CDR1 SGHAT, CDR2 FQNNGV. V gave up 2 bases and J gave up 6 bases; unmatched junction bases: 10. The CDR3 is 15 amino acids. This CDR3 is CASSLISGKSSEQYF. For the CDR3, the DNA is TGTGCCAGCAGCTTAATAAGCGGGAAGTCGAGCGAGCAGTACTTC.

In this sample, this clonotype turned up many times. CDR3 nucleotides: TGTGCCAGCAGTGACCCTGGGGTGGCGGAGGAGAACACTGAAGCTTTCTTT. Amino acid sequence: CASSDPGVAEENTEAFF. The chain combines TRBV6-2 or TRBV6-3 with TRBJ1-1, with D unclear. This CDR3 has 17 residues. Trimming removed 5 bases at V and 1 base at J, with 20 bases between. Germline CDR1 and CDR2: MNHEY and SVGEGT.

This clonotype has more than one count but fewer than ten. The V and J genes are TRBV19 and TRBJ2-2, with 8 positions matching TRBD2. Germline CDR1 is LNHDA and CDR2 is SQIVND (reference sequence). V lost 6 bases to trimming and J lost 4 bases; unmatched junction nucleotides: 10. The CDR3 contains 16 residues. Here the CDR3 DNA reads TGTGCCAGTAGATCGGCCGGACTAGCAGGCACCGGGGAGCTGTTTTTT. It encodes CASRSAGLAGTGELFF.

This clonotype was observed a handful of times. The chain recombines TRBV12-3 or TRBV12-4 with TRBJ1-1; tentatively, D is TRBD1 (6 bases). The CDR3 loop spans 13 amino acids. V was cut by 8 bases and J by 5 bases, with 15 bases left in between. CDR3 coding DNA: TGTGCCAGCGGAAAAACAGGGTCGACTGAAGCTTTCTTT. Translation: CASGKTGSTEAFF.

This clonotype was observed many times. The chain is built from TRBV5-1 and TRBJ2-3; 10 bases align to TRBD2. From germline, CDR1 is SGHRS and CDR2 YFSETQ. The CDR3 consists of 15 residues. Trimming at V came to 4 bases and at J to 3 bases, leaving 5 bases not matched to a gene. Here the CDR3 reads CASSPSSGGTDTQYF. In nucleotides, the CDR3 is TGCGCCAGCAGCCCTTCTAGCGGGGGAACAGATACGCAGTATTTT.

The sample holds a few counts of this clonotype. V usage is TRBV5-6 and J usage is TRBJ2-1, with 12 nucleotides matching TRBD2. The CDR3 runs to 16 residues. CDR1 and CDR2 from the germline V gene are SGHDT and YYEEEE. J was trimmed by 5 bases and V by 2 bases; bases with no gene match: 5. Written as DNA, the CDR3 is TGTGCCAGCAGCTTCTCTAGCGGGGGGGATCACAATGAGCAGTTCTTC. Its translation is CASSFSSGGDHNEQFF. Full variable domain (outside the CDR3, taken from reference TRBV5-6 and TRBJ2-1): DAGVTQSPTHLIKTRGQQVTLRCSPKSGHDTVSWYQQALGQGPQFIFQYYEEEERQRGNFPDRFSGHQFPNYSSELNVNALLLGDSALYLCASSFSSGGDHNEQFFGPGTRLTVL.